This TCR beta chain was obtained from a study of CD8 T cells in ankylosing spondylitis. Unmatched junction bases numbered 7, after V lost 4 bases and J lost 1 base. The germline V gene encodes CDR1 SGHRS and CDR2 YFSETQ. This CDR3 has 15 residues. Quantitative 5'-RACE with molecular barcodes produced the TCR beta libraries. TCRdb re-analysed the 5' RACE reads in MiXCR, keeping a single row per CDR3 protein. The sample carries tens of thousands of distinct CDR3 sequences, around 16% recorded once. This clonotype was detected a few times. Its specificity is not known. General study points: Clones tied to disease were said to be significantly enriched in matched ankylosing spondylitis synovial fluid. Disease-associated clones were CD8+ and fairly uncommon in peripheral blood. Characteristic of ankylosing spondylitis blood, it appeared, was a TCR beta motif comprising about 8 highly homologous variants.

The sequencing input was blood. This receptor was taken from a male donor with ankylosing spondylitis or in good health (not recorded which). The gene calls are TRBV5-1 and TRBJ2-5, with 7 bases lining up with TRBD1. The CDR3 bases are TGCGCCAGCAGCGATACCGGACAGGTCCAAGAGACCCAGTACTTC. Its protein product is CASSDTGQVQETQYF.